The 14 T cell receptor beta chains below come from one sample, sequenced in a study of T cell changes during pregnancy in multiple sclerosis. Assay: immunoSEQ multiplex PCR; the TCRdb copy retains only in-frame clones and omits some. The data hold 30,000 to 50,000 clones, with about 90% observed a single time. The sample was CD4+ T cells from peripheral blood mononuclear cells, taken in the third trimester of pregnancy. Receptors originate from a female donor with multiple sclerosis, enrolled in a pregnancy study.

The V call is TRBV12-5, the J call TRBJ2-3; 11 bases fit TRBD2. The CDR3 has 15 amino acids. Trimming at V came to 1 base and at J to 3 bases, leaving 0 bases not matched to a gene. Looked up from germline, CDR1 is LGHNT and CDR2 is FRNRAP. The CDR3 nucleotides are TGTGCTAGTGGTTTGGGACTAGCGGGAACAGATACGCAGTATTTT. Translation gives CASGLGLAGTDTQYF.

V gene TRBV5-5 combines with J gene TRBJ1-1; D remains unclear. The CDR3 spans 14 residues. Germline V lookup: CDR1 SGHKS, CDR2 YYEKEE (reference sequence). Trimming removed 0 bases at V and 3 bases at J, with 9 bases between. The CDR3 sequence: CASSLGPADTEAFF. The CDR3 DNA sequence: TGTGCCAGCAGCTTGGGGCCGGCGGACACTGAAGCTTTCTTT.

This clone was detected once. This sequence joins TRBV7-9 and TRBJ1-1; D ambiguous. With 1 base removed from V and 9 bases from J, the gap between germline ends came to 15 bases. The germline CDR1 and CDR2 sequences are SEHNR and FQNEAQ (reference sequence). CDR3 length: 14 amino acids. CDR3 sequence: CASSLGIGETKAFF. The CDR3 DNA reads as TGTGCCAGCAGCTTAGGCATCGGGGAAACGAAAGCTTTCTTT.

This clone showed up just a few times. The genes are TRBV5-1 and TRBJ2-3; tentative D call: TRBD2 (5 bases). The CDR3 covers 15 residues. V shed 8 bases and J shed 2 bases, with 18 bases lying between them. The germline V gene has CDR1 SGHRS and CDR2 YFSETQ. DNA of the CDR3: TGCGCCAGTAATGAATCCGGGGAGTACACAGATACGCAGTATTTT. It encodes CASNESGEYTDTQYF.

V usage is TRBV7-2 and J usage is TRBJ2-7, with a possible D match to TRBD2 (5 bases). V was trimmed by 5 bases and J by 7 bases, leaving 18 bases between them. The CDR3 extends over 14 amino acids. Germline CDR1 SGHTA, CDR2 FQGNSA. The CDR3 here is CASSKTSSRYEQYF. DNA for the CDR3: TGTGCCAGCAGCAAAACTAGTTCGAGGTATGAGCAGTACTTC.

The V call is TRBV7-8, the J call TRBJ2-7; 8 bases agree with TRBD2. After removal of 7 bases from V and 6 bases from J, the junction contained 14 bases not matched to a gene. The CDR3 is 15 residues long. CDR1 SGHVS and CDR2 FQNEAQ come from the germline V gene. CDR3 amino acids: CASNGASAGAGEQYF. CDR3 nucleotides: TGTGCCAGCAACGGTGCTTCAGCGGGAGCCGGCGAGCAGTACTTC.

The V gene is TRBV5-1, the J gene TRBJ2-7, with 10 bases fitting TRBD1. V lost 0 bases to trimming and J lost 3 bases; unmatched junction nucleotides: 3. The length of the CDR3 is 15 residues. In germline, CDR1 is SGHRS, CDR2 YFSETQ. The CDR3 DNA is TGCGCCAGCAGCTTGGCGACAGGGGGCCGCTACGAGCAGTACTTC. Translated, it gives CASSLATGGRYEQYF.

The chain employs TRBV18 and TRBJ1-1; 7 nucleotides match TRBD1. CDR3 length equals 16 residues. The V gene's germline CDR1 is KGHSH and CDR2 LQKENI. J was trimmed by 0 bases and V by 0 bases; bases with no gene match: 4. CDR3 in DNA: TGTGCCAGCTCACCACCCTACAGGGGCCTGAACACTGAAGCTTTCTTT. Residues: CASSPPYRGLNTEAFF. Drawing the rest from reference TRBV18 and TRBJ1-1, the complete variable domain is NAGVMQNPRHLVRRRGQEARLRCSPMKGHSHVYWYRQLPEEGLKFMVYLQKENIIDESGMPKERFSAEFPKEGPSILRIQQVVRGDSAAYFCASSPPYRGLNTEAFFGQGTRLTVV.

J is TRBJ2-3 and V is TRBV28, with 8 positions matching TRBD2. V was pared by 6 bases and J by 4 bases, with 3 bases of the junction left unmatched. The CDR3 contains 13 residues. CDR1 is MDHEN and CDR2 is SYDVKM in the germline V gene. The CDR3: CASRLTSADTQYF. CDR3 coding DNA: TGTGCCAGCAGGTTGACTAGCGCAGATACGCAGTATTTT.

CDR3 nucleotide sequence: TGTGCCAGCAGCCAAGGCAGGGAGAACACTGAAGCTTTCTTT. Translated, it gives CASSQGRENTEAFF. The chain uses TRBV4-2 and TRBJ1-1; D is possibly TRBD1 (5 bases). V was clipped by 1 base and J by 1 base, with 7 bases between them. Germline V gene sequence: CDR1 LGHNA, CDR2 YNFKEQ. The CDR3 is made up of 14 amino acids.

The gene calls are TRBV5-1 and TRBJ2-5; perhaps TRBD1 as D (9 bases). CDR1 is SGHRS and CDR2 is YFSETQ in the germline V gene. Trimming cost V 6 bases and J 4 bases, with 16 bases left between them. The CDR3 totals 14 residues. CDR3: CASTGGTGRETQYF. As DNA, the CDR3 is TGCGCCAGCACGGGAGGGACAGGGCGAGAGACCCAGTACTTC.

The chain uses TRBV9 and TRBJ1-2; a weak D match, TRBD1 (5 bases). CDR1 SGDLS and CDR2 YYNGEE come from the germline V gene. V lost 3 bases and J 7 bases, leaving 13 bases between the germline ends. The CDR3 totals 13 residues. CDR3: CASSADNGGGYTF. CDR3 coding DNA: TGTGCCAGCAGCGCCGACAACGGGGGTGGCTACACCTTC. Full variable domain (missing parts from reference TRBV9 and TRBJ1-2): DSGVTQTPKHLITATGQRVTLRCSPRSGDLSVYWYQQSLDQGLQFLIQYYNGEERAKGNILERFSAQQFPDLHSELNLSSLELGDSALYFCASSADNGGGYTFGSGTRLTVV.

The chain employs TRBV18 and TRBJ2-1; D is uncertain. The CDR3 is 11 amino acids. The ends were cut back, 3 bases at V and 8 bases at J, with 5 bases in the middle. CDR1 and CDR2 from the germline V gene are KGHSH and LQKENI. Written as DNA, the CDR3 is TGTGCCAGCTCACCCCAGTATGAGCAGTTCTTC. Protein product: CASSPQYEQFF.

The rearrangement joins TRBV27 to TRBJ2-7, with a possible D match to TRBD2 (7 bases). V dropped 5 bases and J dropped 2 bases, with 16 bases sitting between them. Germline-derived CDR1 and CDR2 are MNHEY and SMNVEV (reference sequence). The CDR3 has 15 residues. CDR3 amino acids: CASSRPGGPTYEQYF. In nucleotides, the CDR3 is TGTGCCAGCAGTCGGCCCGGGGGGCCCACCTACGAGCAGTACTTC.